The T cell receptor (beta chain) described here comes from a study of CD8+CD57+ T cells in acquired aplastic anemia. CD8+CD57+ cell expansion had been shown by flow cytometry in patients chosen for sequencing. Study outcomes and limitations: Shared by patients and controls, just under 30 CD8+ CDR3s were abundant in patients.

Notes on this clonotype: Its antigen is undetermined. Sequence at one end of the junction differs from germline and may be a read error.

Genomic DNA provided the template from which TCR beta VDJ and CDR3 profiles were obtained. TCRdb re-derived calls from the reads in MiXCR, one entry per CDR3 protein. The table includes a few hundred thousand distinct CDR3 sequences, approximately 80% detected once. The CDR3 covers 15 residues. CDR1 SGHTA and CDR2 FQGNSA come from the germline V gene. The sequenced sample consisted of sorted CD4+, CD8+, or CD8+CD57+ T cells (not recorded which) from PBMCs. The V and J genes are TRBV7-2 and TRBJ1-1; 8 bases line up with TRBD1. This receptor was obtained from a human donor with aplastic anemia. The CDR3 here is CARSLAGGADSDYFF. CDR3 sequence (DNA): TGTGCCCGCAGCTTAGCAGGGGGCGCCGACTCTGACTACTTCTTT.